The 27 T cell receptor beta chains below all came from one sample that was sequenced in a study of T-cell reconstitution after alpha-beta-depleted transplantation in children. Construction of the TCRbeta library involved unique molecular identifiers. TCRdb reprocessed the PCR reads via MiXCR and lists one record per CDR3 protein. The sample contains approximately 1,000,000 distinct CDR3 sequences, about 29% of which appear only once. Specimen: PBMCs, mostly from graft donor cells, collected 360 days after TCRalphabeta/CD19-depleted stem cell transplant. These receptors all stem from a boy in the first two years of life who had a stem cell transplant for SCID, so the T cells may come from the graft donor.

The rearrangement joins TRBV12-3 or TRBV12-4 to TRBJ2-7; 10 bases are a match to TRBD2. The V segment lost 0 bases and the J segment 11 bases; nucleotides outside the gene matches: 7. The CDR3 totals 14 residues. The CDR3 loop is CASSLAASGGAKYF. Written as DNA, the CDR3 is TGTGCCAGCAGTTTAGCGGCTAGCGGGGGCGCTAAGTACTTC.

Only a few counts were recorded for this clonotype. In DNA, the CDR3 is TGTGCCAGCAGTGACAGGGCCGAAACAATCTACGAGCAGTACTTC. Translation: CASSDRAETIYEQYF. The V gene is TRBV12-3 or TRBV12-4, the J gene TRBJ2-7; the match to TRBD1 covers 7 bases. The trim removed 5 bases at V and 3 bases at J, leaving 10 bases unmatched. This CDR3 spans 15 amino acids.

The rearrangement uses TRBV18 and TRBJ2-3, with a possible D match to TRBD1 (6 bases). Trimming removed 6 bases from V and 4 bases from J, with 11 bases in between. Per germline, CDR1 KGHSH and CDR2 LQKENI. The CDR3 runs 13 residues. The DNA for the CDR3 is TGTGCCAGCTCCACAGGGTCCCCAGATACGCAGTATTTT. This gives the protein CASSTGSPDTQYF.

J is TRBJ2-1 and V is TRBV5-1; 7 nucleotides agree with TRBD2. The V segment lost 5 bases and the J segment 0 bases; nucleotides outside the gene matches: 8. The CDR3 has 16 residues. Germline V CDR1 and CDR2: SGHRS, YFSETQ. Here the CDR3 reads CASRKSGANSYNEQFF. In DNA form, the CDR3 reads TGCGCCAGCAGGAAGAGCGGGGCCAACTCCTACAATGAGCAGTTCTTC.

A few counts support this clonotype. The chain uses TRBV20-1 and TRBJ2-5; 8 bases map to TRBD1. J was trimmed by 5 bases and V by 7 bases; bases with no gene match: 9. Germline CDR1 reads DFQATT; CDR2 reads SNEGSKA (reference sequence). The CDR3 spans 13 residues. CDR3 amino acids: CSVTDRERETQYF. The CDR3 region has the DNA TGCAGTGTGACGGACAGGGAGAGGGAGACCCAGTACTTC.

The chain is built from TRBV7-9 and TRBJ1-6; 8 nucleotides line up with TRBD1. Trimming at V came to 2 bases and at J to 7 bases, leaving 7 bases not matched to a gene. The germline V gene encodes CDR1 SEHNR and CDR2 FQNEAQ (reference sequence). The CDR3 consists of 16 residues. Written as DNA, the CDR3 is TGTGCCAGCAGCTTAAGACGACAGGGGTGGAATTCACCCCTCCACTTT. Translation gives CASSLRRQGWNSPLHF. Drawing the rest from reference TRBV7-9 and TRBJ1-6, the complete variable domain is DTGVSQNPRHKITKRGQNVTFRCDPISEHNRLYWYRQTLGQGPEFLTYFQNEAQLEKSRLLSDRFSAERPKGSFSTLEIQRTEQGDSAMYLCASSLRRQGWNSPLHFGNGTRLTVT.

V gene TRBV12-3 or TRBV12-4 combines with J gene TRBJ1-5; D not resolved. CDR3 length: 15 residues. Trimming removed 8 bases at V and 7 bases at J, with 21 bases between. The CDR3 DNA reads TGTGCCAGCTCCCCTCGGTTACAAGAAAAGCAGCCCCAGCATTTT. Protein: CASSPRLQEKQPQHF.

This clonotype turned up a few times. The rearrangement links TRBV12-3 or TRBV12-4 to TRBJ2-5; D gene ambiguous. The V end was cut by 3 bases, the J end by 1 base, with 21 bases between. This CDR3 is built from 18 residues. The CDR3 loop reads CASSFFNRGVRFQETQYF. The CDR3, as DNA: TGTGCCAGCAGTTTTTTTAATCGAGGTGTACGGTTCCAAGAGACCCAGTACTTC.

V and J are TRBV6-5 and TRBJ1-2, with TRBD1 matching over 8 bases. Trimming at V came to 4 bases and at J to 0 bases, leaving 10 bases not matched to a gene. The CDR3 has 17 residues. The V gene's germline CDR1 is MNHEY and CDR2 SVGAGI. The CDR3: CASSSPTGDTPNYGYTF. CDR3 bases: TGTGCCAGCAGTTCTCCGACAGGGGACACGCCTAACTATGGCTACACCTTC.

The V and J genes are TRBV12-3 or TRBV12-4 and TRBJ2-5; no reliable D call. The CDR3 runs 14 residues. Trimming cost V 3 bases and J 2 bases, with 10 bases left between them. CDR3 DNA sequence: TGTGCCAGCAGTTTGTCGCAGGTTCAAGAGACCCAGTACTTC. Protein: CASSLSQVQETQYF.

In nucleotides, the CDR3 is TGTGCCAGCAGCGTAGATGATTACTATGGCTACACCTTC. It specifies CASSVDDYYGYTF. The chain combines TRBV9 with TRBJ1-2; no clear D gene. V lost 0 bases, J lost 3 bases, and 6 bases lay in between. The CDR3 is 13 residues long. The germline gives CDR1 SGDLS, CDR2 YYNGEE.

The CDR3 region is CASSSKSQDLLSPYEQYF. The CDR3 DNA reads TGTGCCAGCAGTTCCAAGTCCCAGGACCTCCTTTCCCCCTACGAGCAGTACTTC. The chain carries TRBV12-3 or TRBV12-4 and TRBJ2-7; D unresolved. Trimming pared 4 bases from V and 2 bases from J, leaving 24 bases between. This CDR3 region has 18 residues.

This clonotype appeared a single time. The rearrangement links TRBV2 to TRBJ2-7; TRBD1 is a possible D gene (5 bases). CDR3 size: 17 residues. Germline assignment: CDR1 SNHLY and CDR2 FYNNEI. V was trimmed by 3 bases and J by 5 bases, leaving 23 bases between them. The CDR3 sequence: CASSELDSAGPRHEQYF. CDR3 DNA sequence: TGTGCCAGCAGTGAGTTGGATTCTGCAGGGCCGAGACACGAGCAGTACTTC.

The CDR3 DNA reads as TGCAGTGCGCAAGCTCTCGGGAACACTGAAGCTTTCTTT. Translation gives CSAQALGNTEAFF. The chain employs TRBV20-1 and TRBJ1-1; D is unclear. The V end lost 6 bases, the J end lost 1 base, and 12 bases lay between the germline ends. Germline V gene sequence: CDR1 DFQATT, CDR2 SNEGSKA (reference sequence). CDR3 size: 13 residues.

V gene TRBV18 combines with J gene TRBJ1-1, with 9 bases lining up with TRBD1. V was pared by 4 bases and J by 1 base, with 1 base of the junction left unmatched. Germline V CDR1 and CDR2: KGHSH, LQKENI. The CDR3 extends over 14 amino acids. Here the CDR3 reads CASSRQGENTEAFF. CDR3 DNA: TGTGCCAGCTCACGACAGGGGGAGAACACTGAAGCTTTCTTT.

This chain links TRBV29-1 with TRBJ2-7; the D gene is possibly TRBD1 (5 bases). The CDR3 runs to 13 residues. Germline loops: CDR1 SQVTM, CDR2 ANQGSEA. Trimming pared 6 bases from V and 2 bases from J, leaving 14 bases between. CDR3 region: CSVQIREAYEQYF. CDR3 in DNA: TGCAGCGTCCAGATCAGGGAAGCCTACGAGCAGTACTTC.

This clonotype was picked up a small number of times. The gene calls are TRBV6-5 and TRBJ2-1; 13 bases align to TRBD2. The V segment lost 4 bases and the J segment 7 bases; nucleotides outside the gene matches: 7. Germline V gives CDR1 MNHEY, CDR2 SVGAGI. The CDR3 is made up of 16 amino acids. The CDR3 DNA reads TGTGCCAGCAGTTTCGCGACTAGCGGGGGGAATAATGAGCAGTTCTTC. It is translated as CASSFATSGGNNEQFF.

This clonotype has a handful of counts. This chain uses TRBV4-2 with TRBJ2-7; D is perhaps TRBD1 or TRBD2 (6 bases each). Germline CDR1 LGHNA, CDR2 YNFKEQ. This CDR3 has 17 residues. Trimming took off 4 bases at V and 3 bases at J, with 22 bases between the two ends. CDR3 sequence reads: CASSPGAEGPPGYEQYF. The CDR3 coding sequence is TGTGCCAGCAGCCCAGGGGCGGAGGGCCCCCCGGGCTACGAGCAGTACTTC.

The chain combines TRBV7-8 with TRBJ2-7; the match to TRBD1 covers 10 bases. V was clipped by 5 bases and J by 5 bases; unmatched bases: 21. There are 19 residues in the CDR3. CDR1 is SGHVS and CDR2 is FQNEAQ in the germline V gene. CDR3 sequence reads: CASSRADPRRGTGVDEQYF. In DNA form, the CDR3 reads TGTGCCAGCAGCCGAGCTGACCCGAGGAGAGGGACAGGGGTTGACGAGCAGTACTTC.

The chain recombines TRBV4-1 with TRBJ2-5, with 12 bases matching TRBD2. The CDR3 spans 15 residues. The V segment lost 6 bases and the J segment 5 bases; nucleotides outside the gene matches: 7. Germline lookup yields CDR1 MGHRA and CDR2 YSYEKL. CDR3 in DNA: TGCGCCAGCAGTGCTAGCGGGGGGGCCCGGGAGACCCAGTACTTC. This gives the protein CASSASGGARETQYF.

The gene calls are TRBV6-1 and TRBJ1-1, with TRBD1 identical over 9 bases. The CDR3 runs 14 residues. J gave up 5 bases and V 7 bases, and 8 bases lay outside the gene matches. Per germline, CDR1 MNHNS and CDR2 SASEGT. The CDR3 loop is CASNPGQGYTEAFF. CDR3 in DNA: TGTGCCAGCAATCCGGGACAGGGATATACTGAAGCTTTCTTT.

This chain links TRBV7-8 with TRBJ2-6; TRBD1 agrees at 7 bases. The CDR3 sequence is 14 residues long. Unmatched junction bases numbered 7, after V lost 5 bases and J lost 9 bases. Germline values: CDR1 SGHVS, CDR2 FQNEAQ. The CDR3 protein is CASSLRDSDNVLTF. In nucleotides, the CDR3 is TGTGCCAGCAGCCTCAGGGACAGCGACAACGTCCTGACTTTC.

This clonotype was observed a few times. The J gene is TRBJ2-2, the V gene TRBV5-6; D is possibly TRBD2 (6 bases). Trimming took 4 bases from V and 4 from J, leaving 11 bases between them. Germline values: CDR1 SGHDT, CDR2 YYEEEE. CDR3 size: 14 residues. The CDR3 sequence: CASSPRGVTGELFF. CDR3 in DNA: TGTGCCAGCAGCCCGCGCGGGGTCACCGGGGAGCTGTTTTTT.

This clonotype showed up just a few times. The V and J genes are TRBV20-1 and TRBJ1-4, with a possible D match to TRBD1 (6 bases). CDR1 and CDR2 (germline): DFQATT, SNEGSKA (reference sequence). Trimming removed 2 bases at V and 8 bases at J, with 18 bases between. CDR3 length: 15 residues. The DNA of the CDR3 is TGCAGTGCTAGATTAAACCAGGGGAGAGGCGAAAAACTGTTTTTT. Encoded protein: CSARLNQGRGEKLFF.

V gene TRBV12-3 or TRBV12-4 combines with J gene TRBJ1-2; TRBD1 is a possible D gene (6 bases). The CDR3 runs to 14 residues. The ends were cut back, 3 bases at V and 8 bases at J, with 16 bases in the middle. The CDR3 is CASSFSRGRNGYTF. CDR3 nucleotide sequence: TGTGCCAGCAGTTTTTCCCGGGGGCGCAACGGCTACACCTTC.

The chain recombines TRBV3-1 with TRBJ2-3; D ambiguous. V lost 0 bases, J lost 4 bases, and 11 bases lay in between. This CDR3 region has 15 residues. Germline assignment: CDR1 LGHDT and CDR2 YNNKEL (reference sequence). CDR3 nucleotides: TGTGCCAGCAGCCAAGAAGGCCGGCGCGCAGATACGCAGTATTTT. Translated, it gives CASSQEGRRADTQYF.

This clonotype came up a few times. V gene TRBV15 combines with J gene TRBJ2-3; 9 positions match TRBD2. The length of the CDR3 is 14 residues. Germline V gene data show CDR1 as LNHNV and CDR2 as YYDKDF (reference sequence). Germline trimming cut 2 bases from V and 6 bases from J; bases unmatched to any gene: 3. CDR3 loop: CATSRQTSGDTQYF. CDR3 in DNA: TGTGCCACCAGCAGACAGACTAGCGGCGATACGCAGTATTTT.